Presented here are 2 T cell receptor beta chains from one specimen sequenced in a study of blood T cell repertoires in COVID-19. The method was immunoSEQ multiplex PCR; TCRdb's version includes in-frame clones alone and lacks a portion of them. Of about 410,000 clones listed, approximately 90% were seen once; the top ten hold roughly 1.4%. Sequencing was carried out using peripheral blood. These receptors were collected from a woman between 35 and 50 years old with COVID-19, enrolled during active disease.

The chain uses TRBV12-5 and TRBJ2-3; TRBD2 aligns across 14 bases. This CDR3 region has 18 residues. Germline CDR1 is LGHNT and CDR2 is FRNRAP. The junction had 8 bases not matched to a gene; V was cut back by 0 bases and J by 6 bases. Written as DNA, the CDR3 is TGTGCTAGTGGTTTGGTACGTAGACTAGCGGGGGGGCAGGATACGCAGTATTTT. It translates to CASGLVRRLAGGQDTQYF. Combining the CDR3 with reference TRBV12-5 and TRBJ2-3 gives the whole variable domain DARVTQTPRHKVTEMGQEVTMRCQPILGHNTVFWYRQTMMQGLELLAYFRNRAPLDDSGMPKDRFSAEMPDATLATLKIQPSEPRDSAVYFCASGLVRRLAGGQDTQYFGPGTRLTVL.

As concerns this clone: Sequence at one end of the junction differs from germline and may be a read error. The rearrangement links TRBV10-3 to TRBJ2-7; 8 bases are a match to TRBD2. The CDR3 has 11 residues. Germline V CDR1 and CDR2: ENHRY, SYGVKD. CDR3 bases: TGTGCCATCAGTGGGGGACTAGGCCGGAAATTC. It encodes CAISGGLGRKF.